The 32 T cell receptor beta chains listed next were all sequenced from one sample in a study of cytomegalovirus exposure and HLA in healthy donors. TCRdb's copy holds only in-frame clones and misses some; the assay was immunoSEQ multiplex PCR. This sample yields over 100,000 clones, of which roughly 90% are seen a single time; approximately 3.5% belongs to the top ten. Sequencing input: PBMCs. Source of these receptors: a man under 40 in good health and CMV-seronegative.

The rearrangement uses TRBV6-1 and TRBJ1-4; tentative D call: TRBD1 (6 bases). Looked up from germline, CDR1 is MNHNS and CDR2 is SASEGT. Trimming stripped 1 base from V and 7 bases from J, with 10 bases between. The CDR3 loop spans 14 amino acids. CDR3 in DNA: TGTGCCAGCAGTGAAGGGGGGGGCGCTGAAAAACTGTTTTTT. Translating gives CASSEGGGAEKLFF.

Only one count was recorded for this clone. The chain has TRBV6-5 and TRBJ2-7; 8 nucleotides agree with TRBD1. From germline, CDR1 is MNHEY and CDR2 SVGAGI. The V segment lost 2 bases and the J segment 5 bases; nucleotides outside the gene matches: 11. The CDR3 is 16 residues long. CDR3 nucleotide sequence: TGTGCCAGCAGTTACACCGGACAGGGCGGGGTCCACGAGCAGTACTTC. Its protein product is CASSYTGQGGVHEQYF.

The chain links TRBV6-5 to TRBJ2-1, with 8 bases identical to TRBD1. V shed 5 bases, J shed 2 bases, and the junction held 5 bases outside the gene matches. The CDR3 extends over 15 amino acids. The germline V gene encodes CDR1 MNHEY and CDR2 SVGAGI. The CDR3, as DNA: TGTGCCAGCAGTCTTGACAGGGGTCCCTACAATGAGCAGTTCTTC. It translates to CASSLDRGPYNEQFF.

The chain joins TRBV6-5 to TRBJ1-3, with 8 nucleotides matching TRBD1. After removal of 7 bases from V and 8 bases from J, the junction contained 7 bases not matched to a gene. Germline CDR1 reads MNHEY; CDR2 reads SVGAGI. The CDR3 contains 13 residues. The CDR3 sequence is CASIDRGADTIYF. The CDR3, as DNA: TGTGCCAGCATTGACAGGGGAGCGGACACCATATATTTT.

The CDR3 is CASSLGRDWSYNEQFF. The CDR3, as DNA: TGTGCCAGCAGCTTAGGCAGGGATTGGTCCTACAATGAGCAGTTCTTC. The J gene is TRBJ2-1, the V gene TRBV7-2; a possible D gene is TRBD1 (5 bases). The CDR3 runs 16 residues. Trimming stripped 1 base from V and 1 base from J, with 11 bases between. From germline, CDR1 is SGHTA and CDR2 FQGNSA.

This clone appeared once. V gene TRBV2 combines with J gene TRBJ1-1; D remains ambiguous. This CDR3 region has 13 residues. V shed 2 bases and J shed 4 bases, with 8 bases lying between them. Germline CDR1 reads SNHLY; CDR2 reads FYNNEI. As DNA, the CDR3 is TGTGCCAGCAGTGAAATGGGGAGCACTGAAGCTTTCTTT. Protein sequence: CASSEMGSTEAFF.

V and J are TRBV6-1 and TRBJ2-1; 8 nucleotides match TRBD2. The CDR3 is 14 residues long. The J segment lost 6 bases and the V segment lost 11 bases, leaving 12 bases of the junction unmatched. Per the germline V gene, CDR1 is MNHNS and CDR2 is SASEGT. The CDR3 protein is CALRGGGLSNEQFF. CDR3 nucleotides: TGTGCCCTACGGGGGGGAGGCTTAAGCAATGAGCAGTTCTTC.

The V and J genes are TRBV5-1 and TRBJ1-4; possible D gene TRBD1, 5 bases. Germline lookup yields CDR1 SGHRS and CDR2 YFSETQ. The CDR3 loop spans 14 amino acids. Trimming removed 1 base from V and 7 bases from J, with 11 bases in between. Here the CDR3 reads CASSLRGASEKLFF. The DNA for the CDR3 is TGCGCCAGCAGCTTGAGGGGTGCGAGTGAAAAACTGTTTTTT.

The J gene is TRBJ2-7, the V gene TRBV6-5; weak D call: TRBD2 (5 bases). Trimming took off 2 bases at V and 2 bases at J, with 13 bases between the two ends. CDR1 is MNHEY and CDR2 is SVGAGI in the germline V gene. The CDR3 totals 15 residues. CDR3 region: CASSYDRGKAYEQYF. The CDR3 coding sequence is TGTGCCAGCAGTTACGATCGGGGAAAGGCCTACGAGCAGTACTTC.

This clone was observed a handful of times. The chain employs TRBV29-1 and TRBJ2-1; a weak D match, TRBD1 (6 bases). Deletions cut 5 bases from V and 0 bases from J, with 11 bases between. CDR3 size: 14 residues. Germline V gene lookup returns CDR1 SQVTM and CDR2 ANQGSEA. CDR3 DNA: TGCAGCGTTCACAGGGCCAGCTCCTACAATGAGCAGTTCTTC. It specifies CSVHRASSYNEQFF.

The V gene is TRBV7-9, the J gene TRBJ2-4; 7 nucleotides match TRBD1. The CDR3 contains 12 residues. V gave up 5 bases and J gave up 9 bases; unmatched junction bases: 4. In germline, CDR1 is SEHNR, CDR2 FQNEAQ (reference sequence). The CDR3 DNA is TGTGCCAGCAGCCCCTCAGGGGGCATTCAGTACTTC. Amino acids: CASSPSGGIQYF.

This chain connects TRBV2 to TRBJ2-3; 10 bases line up with TRBD2. J was trimmed by 0 bases and V by 6 bases; bases with no gene match: 15. CDR3 length: 19 residues. Germline values: CDR1 SNHLY, CDR2 FYNNEI. Here the CDR3 reads CASRTSSSGGKLSTDTQYF. CDR3 DNA sequence: TGTGCCAGCAGGACCTCTAGTAGCGGGGGGAAACTTAGCACAGATACGCAGTATTTT.

The J gene is TRBJ1-5, the V gene TRBV19; D is ambiguous. The CDR3 runs to 13 residues. Germline assignment: CDR1 LNHDA and CDR2 SQIVND (reference sequence). Trimming took 9 bases from V and 6 from J, leaving 15 bases between them. The CDR3 coding sequence is TGTGCCAGCGGCGGGCCTGATACTCAGCCCCAGCATTTT. This sequence encodes CASGGPDTQPQHF. The whole variable domain, filled in from reference TRBV19 and TRBJ1-5, reads DGGITQSPKYLFRKEGQNVTLSCEQNLNHDAMYWYRQDPGQGLRLIYYSQIVNDFQKGDIAEGYSVSREKKESFPLTVTSAQKNPTAFYLCASGGPDTQPQHFGDGTRLSIL.

The DNA of the CDR3 is TGTGCCAGCAGTCACCCCGCCGGGACTACCACAGATACGCAGTATTTT. As protein: CASSHPAGTTTDTQYF. This rearrangement joins TRBV25-1 to TRBJ2-3, with 7 bases identical to TRBD2. The CDR3 is made up of 16 amino acids. V lost 5 bases to trimming and J lost 2 bases; unmatched junction nucleotides: 10. Germline V lookup: CDR1 MGHDK, CDR2 SYGVNS. Supplemented by reference TRBV25-1 and TRBJ2-3, the full variable domain reads EADIYQTPRYLVIGTGKKITLECSQTMGHDKMYWYQQDPGMELHLIHYSYGVNSTEKGDLSSESTVSRIRTEHFPLTLESARPSHTSQYLCASSHPAGTTTDTQYFGPGTRLTVL.

There are a few counts of this clone. This chain joins TRBV6-6 and TRBJ1-2; 9 bases map to TRBD1. With 5 bases clipped from V and 5 bases from J, the junction kept 6 bases outside the gene matches. Looked up from germline, CDR1 is MNHNY and CDR2 is SVGAGI (reference sequence). This CDR3 is 14 amino acids long. The CDR3 loop reads CASSTTGQGYGYTF. The DNA for the CDR3 is TGTGCCAGCAGTACCACGGGACAGGGATATGGCTACACCTTC.

The chain carries TRBV7-3 and TRBJ2-7; D is perhaps TRBD1 (5 bases). This CDR3 region has 14 residues. The V and J ends lost 1 base and 2 bases respectively, with 9 bases between them. Germline V gives CDR1 SGHTA, CDR2 FQGTGA. CDR3 bases: TGTGCCAGCAGCTTAAGTCCAGGGCCCTACGAGCAGTACTTC. It translates to CASSLSPGPYEQYF.

The genes are TRBV28 and TRBJ1-1, with D unresolved. Germline-derived CDR1 and CDR2 are MDHEN and SYDVKM. CDR3 length: 14 amino acids. Trimming removed 7 bases at V and 6 bases at J, with 18 bases between. Here the CDR3 DNA reads TGTGCCAGCACCCTGCCAGGCCATGGGCCTGAAGCTTTCTTT. It translates to CASTLPGHGPEAFF.

As for this clone: Other DNA sequences of this sample code for an identical CDR3. The chain links TRBV27 to TRBJ2-2; tentatively, D is TRBD1 (6 bases). V was trimmed by 2 bases and J by 6 bases, leaving 7 bases between them. Germline lookup yields CDR1 MNHEY and CDR2 SMNVEV (reference sequence). CDR3 size: 13 residues. CDR3 sequence reads: CASSLGGSGELFF. The CDR3 DNA sequence: TGTGCCAGCAGTTTAGGGGGCTCCGGGGAGCTGTTTTTT.

The chain's CDR3 is CASVEEGGTAYNEQFF. The CDR3 DNA reads as TGTGCTAGTGTTGAAGAGGGCGGGACAGCCTACAATGAGCAGTTCTTC. The chain links TRBV12-5 to TRBJ2-1; D perhaps matches TRBD1 (7 bases). Germline lookup yields CDR1 LGHNT and CDR2 FRNRAP. CDR3 length equals 16 residues. Between the trimmed V and J ends, which lost 7 bases and 2 bases, there was a span of 18 bases.

V usage is TRBV9 and J usage is TRBJ2-7, with unresolved D. Germline lookup yields CDR1 SGDLS and CDR2 YYNGEE. Deletions cut 0 bases from V and 1 base from J, with 11 bases between. CDR3 length equals 15 residues. In DNA form, the CDR3 reads TGTGCCAGCAGCGTAGCTCCGACGGAGTCCTACGAGCAGTACTTC. It codes for CASSVAPTESYEQYF.

The chain combines TRBV7-9 with TRBJ1-4; possibly TRBD1 for D (5 bases). The CDR3 spans 13 residues. Germline lookup yields CDR1 SEHNR and CDR2 FQNEAQ (reference sequence). The V end was cut by 5 bases, the J end by 6 bases, with 10 bases between. The CDR3, as DNA: TGTGCCAGCAGCCCGGGGGGTGATGAAAAACTGTTTTTT. This codes for CASSPGGDEKLFF.

The chain has TRBV6-6 and TRBJ1-5, with D tentatively TRBD1 (5 bases). The CDR3 contains 14 residues. V was shortened by 5 bases and J by 3 bases, with 11 bases between the two germline ends. Germline CDR1 MNHNY, CDR2 SVGAGI (reference sequence). CDR3 residues: CASSPRVTNQPQHF. The CDR3 coding sequence is TGTGCCAGCAGTCCCAGGGTTACCAATCAGCCCCAGCATTTT.

The rearrangement uses TRBV11-3 and TRBJ2-3; D may be TRBD2 (6 bases). Looked up from germline, CDR1 is SGHNT and CDR2 is YENEEA. The CDR3 contains 14 residues. The V gene lost 5 bases and the J gene lost 3 bases, with 12 bases spanning the gap. The CDR3: CASSATEGTDTQYF. The CDR3, as DNA: TGTGCCAGCAGCGCGACGGAGGGGACAGATACGCAGTATTTT.

The chain carries TRBV5-6 and TRBJ2-6, with a weak D call TRBD1 (5 bases). V was cut by 4 bases and J by 2 bases, with 22 bases left in between. Germline CDR1 is SGHDT and CDR2 is YYEEEE. This CDR3 comprises 19 residues. CDR3 region: CASSTTFRTIWTGANVLTF. Here the CDR3 DNA reads TGTGCCAGCAGCACCACCTTCCGGACAATCTGGACTGGGGCCAACGTCCTGACTTTC.

The rearrangement links TRBV18 to TRBJ1-1; 7 nucleotides align to TRBD1. The germline V gene has CDR1 KGHSH and CDR2 LQKENI. This CDR3 has 14 residues. V lost 1 base to trimming and J lost 3 bases; unmatched junction nucleotides: 2. CDR3: CASSPQGAHTEAFF. As DNA, the CDR3 is TGTGCCAGCTCACCACAGGGGGCTCACACTGAAGCTTTCTTT.

The gene calls are TRBV5-4 and TRBJ2-5; D unresolved. This CDR3 has 13 residues. The germline V gene has CDR1 SGHNT and CDR2 YYREEE (reference sequence). V was clipped by 6 bases and J by 0 bases, with 9 bases between them. This CDR3 reads CASTPADQETQYF. The CDR3 nucleotides read TGTGCCAGCACCCCGGCGGACCAAGAGACCCAGTACTTC. The entire variable domain, with the rest obtained from reference TRBV5-4 and TRBJ2-5, is as follows: ETGVTQSPTHLIKTRGQQVTLRCSSQSGHNTVSWYQQALGQGPQFIFQYYREEENGRGNFPPRFSGLQFPNYSSELNVNALELDDSALYLCASTPADQETQYFGPGTRLLVL.

The V call is TRBV15, the J call TRBJ2-2; D is possibly TRBD2 (5 bases). The CDR3 length is 14 residues. V was cut by 6 bases and J by 1 base, with 9 bases left in between. Germline lookup yields CDR1 LNHNV and CDR2 YYDKDF (reference sequence). CDR3 bases: TGTGCCACCAGGACGGACTGGAACACCGGGGAGCTGTTTTTT. It is translated as CATRTDWNTGELFF.

The table lists this clone with a few counts. The rearrangement links TRBV12-5 to TRBJ1-6, with D possibly being TRBD1 (5 bases). The CDR3 is 15 residues long. Trimming shortened V by 0 bases and J by 7 bases, and 10 bases separated the two germline ends. In germline, CDR1 is LGHNT, CDR2 FRNRAP. The CDR3 DNA follows: TGTGCTAGTGGTTTGGTAAAGGAGGGGAATTCACCCCTCCACTTT. This translates into CASGLVKEGNSPLHF.

The V and J genes are TRBV29-1 and TRBJ2-3; D remains ambiguous. Germline loops: CDR1 SQVTM, CDR2 ANQGSEA. V was cut by 8 bases and J by 0 bases, with 9 bases left in between. This CDR3 has 12 amino acids. For the CDR3, the DNA is TGCAGCCTCCGTGGCAGCACAGATACGCAGTATTTT. Encoded protein: CSLRGSTDTQYF.

The rearrangement uses TRBV19 and TRBJ2-3, with 7 positions matching TRBD1. The CDR3 runs to 14 residues. V lost 6 bases to trimming and J lost 3 bases; unmatched junction nucleotides: 6. The germline V gene has CDR1 LNHDA and CDR2 SQIVND (reference sequence). The CDR3 loop is CASRTGFETDTQYF. Here the CDR3 DNA reads TGTGCCAGTAGGACAGGGTTTGAGACAGATACGCAGTATTTT.

This chain links TRBV4-3 with TRBJ1-3; D is unresolved. CDR3 size: 13 residues. Trimming pared 1 base from V and 4 bases from J, leaving 5 bases between. Looked up from germline, CDR1 is LGHNA and CDR2 is YSLEER. The CDR3 DNA sequence: TGCGCCAGCAGCCAAGCCCCGGGAAACACCATATATTTT. This sequence encodes CASSQAPGNTIYF.

CDR3 protein: CSTQTSGGLFSYNEQFF. The CDR3 DNA reads TGCAGCACCCAGACTAGCGGGGGGCTGTTCTCCTACAATGAGCAGTTCTTC. The chain joins TRBV29-1 to TRBJ2-1; 13 nucleotides match TRBD2. The germline V gene has CDR1 SQVTM and CDR2 ANQGSEA. This CDR3 region has 17 residues. J gave up 0 bases and V 8 bases, and 10 bases lay outside the gene matches.